This entry is about one TCR beta chain. The data are from a study of blood T cell repertoires in COVID-19. This CDR3 has 14 amino acids. The ends lost 5 bases at V and 0 bases at J; junction bases unmatched: 1. The V gene's germline CDR1 is SGHTA and CDR2 FQGNSA. Sequencing was performed with immunoSEQ multiplex PCR; in TCRdb, only in-frame clones are kept and a portion is missing. This table has 94,000 or so clones, around 88% appearing once. Material: peripheral blood. The clonotype originates from a woman in her 70s with acute or convalescent COVID-19. The genes are TRBV7-2 and TRBJ1-5; 7 nucleotides align to TRBD1. DNA of the CDR3: TGTGCCAGCAGCGGGGACAGTAGCAATCAGCCCCAGCATTTT. It is translated as CASSGDSSNQPQHF.